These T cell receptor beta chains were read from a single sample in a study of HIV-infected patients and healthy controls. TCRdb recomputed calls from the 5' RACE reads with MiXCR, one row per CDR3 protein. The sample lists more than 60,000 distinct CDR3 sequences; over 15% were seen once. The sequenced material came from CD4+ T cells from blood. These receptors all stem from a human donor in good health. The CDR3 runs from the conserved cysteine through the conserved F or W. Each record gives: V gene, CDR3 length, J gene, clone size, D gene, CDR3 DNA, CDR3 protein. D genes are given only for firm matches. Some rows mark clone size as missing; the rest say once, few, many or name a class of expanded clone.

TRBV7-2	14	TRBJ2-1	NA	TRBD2	TGTGCCAGCGCACCGGGACTAGAGTACAATGAGCAGTTCTTC	CASAPGLEYNEQFF
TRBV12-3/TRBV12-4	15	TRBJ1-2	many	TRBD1	TGTGCCAGCAGTTCTCCCGGGACAGGGTTCTATGGCTACACCTTC	CASSSPGTGFYGYTF
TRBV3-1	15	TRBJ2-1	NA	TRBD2	TGTGCCAGCAGTTATAGGACTAGCGGGATCAATGAGCAGTTCTTC	CASSYRTSGINEQFF
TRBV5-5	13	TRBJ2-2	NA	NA	TGTGCCAGCACCCTAGCTGCAACCGGGGAGCTGTTTTTT	CASTLAATGELFF
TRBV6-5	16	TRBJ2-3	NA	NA	TGTGCCAGCAGTTACTCGAGTACCCCGGTGACAGATACGCAGTATTTT	CASSYSSTPVTDTQYF
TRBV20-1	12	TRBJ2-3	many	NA	TGCAGTGCTAGCGGGTTCACAGATACGCAGTATTTT	CSASGFTDTQYF
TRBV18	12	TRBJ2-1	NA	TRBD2	TGTGCCAGCTCATCCGGGGGGGATGAGCAGTTCTTC	CASSSGGDEQFF
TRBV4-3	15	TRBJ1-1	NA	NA	TGCGCCAGCAGCCAAAATGGGGCGCGAACGGCCCACCCTATCTTT	CASSQNGARTAHPIF
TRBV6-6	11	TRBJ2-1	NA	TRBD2	TGTGCCAGCAAGACTAGCCCGCATTTGTTCTTC	CASKTSPHLFF
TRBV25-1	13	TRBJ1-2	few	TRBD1	TGTGCCAGCAGTGGACAGGGTTGGTATGGCTACACCTTC	CASSGQGWYGYTF
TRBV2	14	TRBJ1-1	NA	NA	TGTACCAGCACCGGAGGCCAGCTGAACACTGAAGCTTTCTTT	CTSTGGQLNTEAFF
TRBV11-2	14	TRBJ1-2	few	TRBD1	TGTGCCAGCAGCTTAATGGGCAGGGGGAATGGCTACACCTTC	CASSLMGRGNGYTF
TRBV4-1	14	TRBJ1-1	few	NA	TGCGCCAGCAGCCATCCCGCCAGGGTGGCTGAAGCTTTCTTT	CASSHPARVAEAFF
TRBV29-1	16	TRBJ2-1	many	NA	TGCAGCGTTGCCCTGACGCGGGACATTTATGAGAGCGAGCAGTTCTTC	CSVALTRDIYESEQFF
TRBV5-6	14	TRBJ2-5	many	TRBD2	TGTGCCAGCAGCTTGATGTCGGGGGGGGAGACCCAGTACTTC	CASSLMSGGETQYF
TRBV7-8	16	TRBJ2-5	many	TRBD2	TGTGCCAGCAGCTTAATCGCCGGGGGGGCCCAAGAGACCCAGTACTTC	CASSLIAGGAQETQYF
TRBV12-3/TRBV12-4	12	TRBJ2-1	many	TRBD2	TGTGCCAGCAGCCGGGGGGGGTATGAGCAGTTCTTC	CASSRGGYEQFF
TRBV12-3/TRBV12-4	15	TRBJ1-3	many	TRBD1	TGTGCCAGCAGGTCTCGCGGGACAGGGAGAGACACCATATATTTT	CASRSRGTGRDTIYF
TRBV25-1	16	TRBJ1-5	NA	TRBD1	TGTGCCAGCAGTGATTCGACAGGGGGTAGAAATCAGCCCCAGCATTTT	CASSDSTGGRNQPQHF
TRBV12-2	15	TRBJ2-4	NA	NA	TGTGCAAGTCGCTCCTTCGCGCAGCGGGAAAACATTCAGTACTTC	CASRSFAQRENIQYF
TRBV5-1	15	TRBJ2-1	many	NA	TGCGCCAGCAGCTTAGCGAGCGACTCCTACAATGAGCAGTTCTTC	CASSLASDSYNEQFF
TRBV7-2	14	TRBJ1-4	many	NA	TGTGCCAGCAGTCGTCAGGGGAGGGATGAAAAACTGTTTTTT	CASSRQGRDEKLFF
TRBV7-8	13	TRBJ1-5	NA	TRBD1	TGTGCCAGCAGAATGGACAGGGGCCAGCCCCAGCATTTT	CASRMDRGQPQHF
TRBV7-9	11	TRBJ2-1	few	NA	TGTGCCAGCGGGCAGGGCGATGAGCAGTTCTTC	CASGQGDEQFF
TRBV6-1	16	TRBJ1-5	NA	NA	TGTGCCAGCAGCACGGTGAGGGGCGCCCTCAATCAGCCCCAGCATTTT	CASSTVRGALNQPQHF
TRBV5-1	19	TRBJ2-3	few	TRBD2	TGCGCCAGCAGCTTGGCCCCGGGACTAGCGGGGGGGCCTACAGATACGCAGTATTTT	CASSLAPGLAGGPTDTQYF
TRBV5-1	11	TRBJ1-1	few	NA	TGCGCCAGCACCGGAAACACTGAAGCTTTCTTT	CASTGNTEAFF
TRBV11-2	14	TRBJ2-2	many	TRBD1	TGTGCCAGCAGGCTAGACAGGGGGCCCGGGGAGCTGTTTTTT	CASRLDRGPGELFF
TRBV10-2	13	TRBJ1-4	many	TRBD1	TGCGCCAGCACTGACAGGGGAGGCGAAAAACTGTTTTTT	CASTDRGGEKLFF
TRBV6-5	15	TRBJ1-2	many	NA	TGTGCCAGCAGACCCCGGTGGGCTCCTAACTATGGCTACACCTTC	CASRPRWAPNYGYTF
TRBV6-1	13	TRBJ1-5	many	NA	TGTGCCAGCAGTGCGGACAAAGGACAGCCCCAGCATTTT	CASSADKGQPQHF
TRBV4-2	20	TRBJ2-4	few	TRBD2	TGTGCCAGCAGCCAAGATCCGGGGCTAGCGGGGGCCGTAGCCAAAAACATTCAGTACTTC	CASSQDPGLAGAVAKNIQYF
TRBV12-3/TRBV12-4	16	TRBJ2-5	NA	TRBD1	TGTGCCAGCAGTCCCAGGGACAGGGGGCAACAAGAGACCCAGTACTTC	CASSPRDRGQQETQYF
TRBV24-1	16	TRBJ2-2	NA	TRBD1	TGTGCCACCAGTGATTTGGGGGACAGGGGCACCGGGGAGCTGTTTTTT	CATSDLGDRGTGELFF
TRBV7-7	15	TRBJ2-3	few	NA	TGTGCTAGCAGCTTAGGACCCAGTAACACAGATACGCAGTATTTT	CASSLGPSNTDTQYF
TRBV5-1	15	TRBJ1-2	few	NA	TGCGCCAGCAGCTTATCGGTCGGGGCCATCTATGGCTACACCTTC	CASSLSVGAIYGYTF
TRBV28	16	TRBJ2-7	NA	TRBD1	TGTGCCAGCACTCTGAAGGGACAGGGGTACTCCTACGAGCAGTACTTC	CASTLKGQGYSYEQYF
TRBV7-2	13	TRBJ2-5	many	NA	TGTGCCAGCAGCTTAGGGTGGGCAGAGACCCAGTACTTC	CASSLGWAETQYF
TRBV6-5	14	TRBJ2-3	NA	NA	TGTGCCAGCAGGGGACGGACAGGCACAGATACGCAGTATTTT	CASRGRTGTDTQYF
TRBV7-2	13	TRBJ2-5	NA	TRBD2	TGTGCCAGCAGACGGGGCGGGGGGGATACCCAGTACTTC	CASRRGGGDTQYF
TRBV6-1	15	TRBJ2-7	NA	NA	TGTGCCAGCAGTGAAGCGGGCGGACTAATGCGCGAGCAGTACTTC	CASSEAGGLMREQYF
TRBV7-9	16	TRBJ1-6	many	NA	TGTGCCAGCAGCTTAGAAGGACAGAGACATAATTCACCCCTCCACTTT	CASSLEGQRHNSPLHF
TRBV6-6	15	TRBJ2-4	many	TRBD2	TGTGCCAGCAGGAGTAGCGGGCTAGCCAAAAACATTCAGTACTTC	CASRSSGLAKNIQYF
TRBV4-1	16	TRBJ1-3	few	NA	TGCGCCAGCAGCCAAGCGAGAGCTAGCTCTGGAAACACCATATATTTT	CASSQARASSGNTIYF
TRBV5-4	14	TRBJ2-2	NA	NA	TGTGCCAGCAGCTTGCCAGGGAAGGCCGGGGAGCTGTTTTTT	CASSLPGKAGELFF
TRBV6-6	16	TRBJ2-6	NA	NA	TGTGCCAGCAGTTATAGGCCGGGGAGCGGGGCCAACGTCCTGACTTTC	CASSYRPGSGANVLTF
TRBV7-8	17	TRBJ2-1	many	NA	TGTGCCAGCAGCTTAGTATCTGGGGTTTTTTCCTACAATGAGCAGTTCTTC	CASSLVSGVFSYNEQFF
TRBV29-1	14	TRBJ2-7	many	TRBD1	TGCAGCGTTTTCACCAGGGGGCTGTTTATCGAGCAGTACTTC	CSVFTRGLFIEQYF
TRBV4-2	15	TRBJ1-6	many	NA	TGTGCCAGCAGCCAAGGGTACGGGAATAATTCACCCCTCCACTTT	CASSQGYGNNSPLHF
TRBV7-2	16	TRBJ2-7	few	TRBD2	TGTGCCAGCAGCCTACGCATTAGCGGGGGGGCCTACGAGCAGTACTTC	CASSLRISGGAYEQYF
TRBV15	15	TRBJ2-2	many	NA	TGTGCCACCAGCAGTAGACTAGGATCGGCCGGGGAGCTGTTTTTT	CATSSRLGSAGELFF
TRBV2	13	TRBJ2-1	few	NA	TGTGCCAGCAGTGTGGGACGGCACAATGAGCAGTTCTTC	CASSVGRHNEQFF
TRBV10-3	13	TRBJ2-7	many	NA	TGTGCCATCAGTGAGAGCCCAAATTACGAGCAGTACTTC	CAISESPNYEQYF
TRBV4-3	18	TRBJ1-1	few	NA	TGCGCCAGCAGCCAAGATTCATATAGGGTAAGACAGGACACTGAAGCTTTCTTT	CASSQDSYRVRQDTEAFF
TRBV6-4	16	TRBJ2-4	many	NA	TGTGCCAGCAGTGATCAGGGGATGTCGGCCAAAAACATTCAGTACTTC	CASSDQGMSAKNIQYF
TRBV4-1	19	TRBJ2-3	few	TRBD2	TGCGCCAGCAGCCAAGAACATGGAGGCCGTAGCGGGGGGTTAGATACGCAGTATTTT	CASSQEHGGRSGGLDTQYF
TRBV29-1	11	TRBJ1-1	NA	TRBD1	TGCAGCGTTTCTCCTGACAGGGTTGCTTTCTTT	CSVSPDRVAFF